This T cell receptor (beta chain) was profiled in a study of shared clonotypes between healthy human individuals. The germline CDR1 and CDR2 sequences are SGDLS and YYNGEE. CDR3 size: 14 residues. V lost 5 bases and J lost 6; bases outside the gene matches: 5. A 200 ng quantity of DNA, tens of thousands of T cell genomes, went into the sorted-subset replicate PCRs. The data were produced by immunoSEQ multiplex PCR, yet TCRdb's version contains in-frame clones alone and is incomplete. The sample has about 2,100,000 clones; 85% to 95% are singletons. Naive CD8 cells, CD45RO-negative and positively selected for CCR7, excluded terminally differentiated effector memory CD45RA+ cells.

The TCR sequence derives from a man in his late teens or twenties in good health. Some clones in this sample may be carry-over from other donors' samples. Sample: naive CD8+ T cells from PBMCs. The V gene is TRBV9, the J gene TRBJ2-2, with 9 bases fitting TRBD2. CDR3 region: CASSSGSGPGELFF. The CDR3 DNA follows: TGTGCCAGCAGTAGCGGGAGCGGGCCCGGGGAGCTGTTTTTT.